One sample yielded the 20 T cell receptor beta chains listed below, sequenced in a study of cytomegalovirus exposure and HLA in healthy donors. The PCR made use of 60 Vbeta and 13 Jbeta primers. Here immunoSEQ multiplex PCR was the method, and the copy in TCRdb shows in-frame clones only, minus some. Of more than 85,000 clones listed, approximately 70% are singletons. Sequenced: PBMCs. The receptors come from a middle-aged man in good health and CMV-seronegative.

The V and J genes are TRBV6-4 and TRBJ1-1; 8 bases match TRBD1. CDR1 is MRHNA, CDR2 SNTAGT, per germline. The J segment lost 5 bases and the V segment lost 0 bases, leaving 2 bases of the junction unmatched. This CDR3 comprises 14 residues. CDR3 region: CASSDSDRATEAFF. The CDR3 bases are TGTGCCAGCAGTGACTCGGACAGGGCGACTGAAGCTTTCTTT.

In this sample, this clone is medium-sized. V usage is TRBV15 and J usage is TRBJ2-7; 12 bases map to TRBD2. Germline CDR1 reads LNHNV; CDR2 reads YYDKDF (reference sequence). The V segment lost 0 bases and the J segment 7 bases; nucleotides outside the gene matches: 4. The CDR3 has 15 residues. This CDR3 reads CATSRDLAGGREQYF. The CDR3 DNA reads TGTGCCACCAGCAGAGACCTAGCGGGGGGGCGTGAGCAGTACTTC.

The chain has TRBV19 and TRBJ2-1; 8 bases map to TRBD1. In germline, CDR1 is LNHDA, CDR2 SQIVND (reference sequence). This CDR3 spans 16 amino acids. The junction had 12 bases not matched to a gene; V was cut back by 5 bases and J by 6 bases. Here the CDR3 DNA reads TGTGCCAGTAGTCCCCGGGACAGGAATTGGGGCAATGAGCAGTTCTTC. Translation gives CASSPRDRNWGNEQFF.

This chain links TRBV15 with TRBJ2-2; D call uncertain. Trimming removed 0 bases from V and 8 bases from J, with 10 bases in between. Germline CDR1 reads LNHNV; CDR2 reads YYDKDF (reference sequence). CDR3 size: 14 residues. CDR3 loop: CATSRESGPGELFF. The CDR3 DNA follows: TGTGCCACCAGCAGAGAATCCGGTCCGGGGGAGCTGTTTTTT.

J is TRBJ2-1 and V is TRBV18, with D perhaps matching TRBD1 (7 bases). With 5 bases removed from V and 1 base from J, the gap between germline ends came to 9 bases. This CDR3 contains 14 residues. Germline V CDR1 and CDR2: KGHSH, LQKENI. CDR3 in amino acids: CASSAGGSYNEQFF. CDR3 bases: TGTGCCAGCTCAGCAGGGGGGTCCTACAATGAGCAGTTCTTC.

This rearrangement joins TRBV4-1 to TRBJ2-5, with D possibly matching TRBD2 (5 bases). The CDR3 totals 16 residues. Germline V CDR1 and CDR2: MGHRA, YSYEKL. Trimming stripped 0 bases from V and 0 bases from J, with 11 bases between. CDR3 sequence (DNA): TGCGCCAGCAGCCAAGATGAGGTAGCGCACCAAGAGACCCAGTACTTC. As protein: CASSQDEVAHQETQYF.

The chain has TRBV5-1 and TRBJ2-7; 12 nucleotides agree with TRBD1. With 6 bases clipped from V and 7 bases from J, the junction kept 8 bases outside the gene matches. Germline V gene data show CDR1 as SGHRS and CDR2 as YFSETQ. The length of the CDR3 is 14 residues. The chain's CDR3 is CASTSGQGAREQYF. The DNA for the CDR3 is TGCGCCAGCACCTCGGGACAGGGGGCGCGGGAGCAGTACTTC.

The V gene is TRBV29-1, the J gene TRBJ2-3, with D possibly being TRBD2 (6 bases). Trimming removed 2 bases from V and 1 base from J, with 13 bases in between. Germline V CDR1 and CDR2: SQVTM, ANQGSEA. The CDR3 runs to 15 residues. In nucleotides, the CDR3 is TGCAGCGTTGAAAGCTTTGCTAGCGGCACAGATACGCAGTATTTT. This gives the protein CSVESFASGTDTQYF.

The chain links TRBV7-9 to TRBJ2-2, with D possibly matching TRBD1 (6 bases). The CDR3 is made up of 15 amino acids. Germline CDR1 is SEHNR and CDR2 is FQNEAQ (reference sequence). V was cut by 0 bases and J by 3 bases, with 8 bases left in between. CDR3 sequence reads: CASSLAAGDTGELFF. DNA of the CDR3: TGTGCCAGCAGCTTAGCTGCAGGGGACACCGGGGAGCTGTTTTTT.

This chain joins TRBV9 and TRBJ2-1, with TRBD2 matching over 9 bases. Germline V gene sequence: CDR1 SGDLS, CDR2 YYNGEE. CDR3 length: 15 residues. The junction had 4 bases not matched to a gene; V was cut back by 2 bases and J by 4 bases. This chain's CDR3 is CASSVIAGAYNEQFF. The CDR3 DNA is TGTGCCAGCAGCGTCATAGCGGGGGCGTACAATGAGCAGTTCTTC.

The V gene is TRBV29-1, the J gene TRBJ2-1; 7 bases agree with TRBD1. Per the germline V gene, CDR1 is SQVTM and CDR2 is ANQGSEA. CDR3 length: 14 residues. V shed 6 bases, J shed 3 bases, and the junction held 8 bases outside the gene matches. CDR3 loop: CSVLPTGHYNEQFF. The CDR3, as DNA: TGCAGCGTCCTACCGACAGGGCACTACAATGAGCAGTTCTTC.

The rearrangement uses TRBV2 and TRBJ2-5, with 11 bases lining up with TRBD1. Trimming at V came to 6 bases and at J to 4 bases, leaving 10 bases not matched to a gene. Germline CDR1 and CDR2: SNHLY and FYNNEI. The CDR3 contains 16 residues. This CDR3 is CASSHRGTGGSETQYF. CDR3 in DNA: TGTGCCAGCAGCCACCGGGGGACAGGGGGTTCAGAGACCCAGTACTTC.

For the CDR3, the DNA is TGTGCCAGCAGCCCTGGGGACAGTCCAGGGGGTGGCTACACCTTC. Its translation is CASSPGDSPGGGYTF. The J gene is TRBJ1-2, the V gene TRBV7-6; TRBD1 aligns across 7 bases. The CDR3 consists of 15 residues. The ends lost 5 bases at V and 7 bases at J; junction bases unmatched: 13. Germline V lookup: CDR1 SGHVS, CDR2 FNYEAQ. The variable domain in full, completed from reference TRBV7-6 and TRBJ1-2, reads GAGVSQSPRYKVTKRGQDVALRCDPISGHVSLYWYRQALGQGPEFLTYFNYEAQQDKSGLPNDRFSAERPEGSISTLTIQRTEQRDSAMYRCASSPGDSPGGGYTFGSGTRLTVV.

The chain combines TRBV4-3 with TRBJ1-2; 7 bases fit TRBD1. Germline V CDR1 and CDR2: LGHNA, YSLEER. The CDR3 runs 15 residues. Trimming took 0 bases from V and 4 from J; bases not matched to a gene: 5. CDR3 nucleotide sequence: TGCGCCAGCAGCCAAGATTCGGCAGGGGGCTATGGCTACACCTTC. Its translation: CASSQDSAGGYGYTF.

This clone showed up just once. This chain connects TRBV5-1 to TRBJ2-3; D may be TRBD1 (5 bases). The germline V and J ends were trimmed by 0 bases and 4 bases, with 12 bases remaining between them. The CDR3 has 15 residues. The V gene's germline CDR1 is SGHRS and CDR2 YFSETQ. The CDR3 spells CASSLEGRAPDTQYF. The DNA of the CDR3 is TGCGCCAGCAGCTTGGAAGGCAGGGCCCCAGATACGCAGTATTTT.

The V gene is TRBV7-9, the J gene TRBJ2-5; D gene ambiguous. There are 14 residues in the CDR3. Trimming took 6 bases from V and 2 from J, leaving 13 bases between them. CDR1 is SEHNR and CDR2 is FQNEAQ in the germline V gene (reference sequence). CDR3 protein: CASSILSVQETQYF. The CDR3 bases are TGTGCCAGCAGTATTCTTTCCGTTCAAGAGACCCAGTACTTC.

The rearrangement uses TRBV4-2 and TRBJ2-5; TRBD1 aligns across 7 bases. V trimming: 4 bases; J trimming: 2 bases; junction bases outside the gene matches: 10. This CDR3 has 16 amino acids. Germline V gene lookup returns CDR1 LGHNA and CDR2 YNFKEQ. The CDR3 sequence is CASSPRPGDSQETQYF. Here the CDR3 DNA reads TGTGCCAGCAGCCCCCGACCCGGGGACAGTCAAGAGACCCAGTACTTC.

The CDR3 DNA is TGTGCCAGTGGTTCAGGGTCGAGCTCCTACGAGCAGTACTTC. This codes for CASGSGSSSYEQYF. V and J are TRBV19 and TRBJ2-7; possibly TRBD1 for D (5 bases). The CDR3 has 14 residues. Per the germline V gene, CDR1 is LNHDA and CDR2 is SQIVND (reference sequence). V lost 8 bases, J lost 0 bases, and 14 bases lay in between. The whole variable domain, filled in from reference TRBV19 and TRBJ2-7, reads DGGITQSPKYLFRKEGQNVTLSCEQNLNHDAMYWYRQDPGQGLRLIYYSQIVNDFQKGDIAEGYSVSREKKESFPLTVTSAQKNPTAFYLCASGSGSSSYEQYFGPGTRLTVT.

The J gene is TRBJ1-3, the V gene TRBV6-5; 7 positions agree with TRBD1. Per the germline V gene, CDR1 is MNHEY and CDR2 is SVGAGI. The trim removed 6 bases at V and 2 bases at J, leaving 7 bases unmatched. The length of the CDR3 is 15 residues. CDR3 protein: CASRPLGQPGNTIYF. The CDR3 DNA follows: TGTGCCAGCAGACCGTTGGGACAGCCTGGAAACACCATATATTTT.

This clone occurred once. The V gene is TRBV11-3, the J gene TRBJ2-1, with TRBD2 matching over 13 bases. From germline, CDR1 is SGHNT and CDR2 YENEEA. CDR3 length: 14 amino acids. The trim removed 5 bases at V and 7 bases at J, leaving 2 bases unmatched. CDR3 region: CASSPLAGGNEQFF. CDR3 in DNA: TGTGCCAGCAGCCCACTAGCGGGGGGGAATGAGCAGTTCTTC. The variable domain in full, with the rest retrieved from reference TRBV11-3 and TRBJ2-1, is EAGVVQSPRYKIIEKKQPVAFWCNPISGHNTLYWYLQNLGQGPELLIRYENEEAVDDSQLPKDRFSAERLKGVDSTLKIQPAELGDSAVYLCASSPLAGGNEQFFGPGTRLTVL.